These 18 T cell receptor beta chains were all obtained from the same sample, sequenced in a study of shared clonotypes between healthy human individuals. Measured with immunoSEQ multiplex PCR; TCRdb has only the in-frame clones, and not every one. Found here are about 680,000 clones, 73% of them singletons; the top ten hold 1.5% to 2%. The sample consisted of memory CD4+ T cells sorted from blood. Subset: CD45RA-negative fraction. These TCRs come from a woman in her twenties or thirties in good health.

Many counts were recorded for this clone. The chain is built from TRBV5-1 and TRBJ2-1, with 9 bases that match TRBD2. The J segment lost 9 bases and the V segment lost 3 bases, leaving 16 bases of the junction unmatched. This CDR3 has 17 residues. Germline assignment: CDR1 SGHRS and CDR2 YFSETQ. CDR3 sequence reads: CASSSEPSGIRQSEQFF. For the CDR3, the DNA is TGCGCCAGCAGCTCGGAACCTAGCGGGATAAGGCAAAGTGAGCAGTTCTTC.

The genes are TRBV4-1 and TRBJ1-3, with 9 bases aligning to TRBD1. J was trimmed by 4 bases and V by 4 bases; bases with no gene match: 5. The CDR3 length is 15 residues. Per the germline V gene, CDR1 is MGHRA and CDR2 is YSYEKL. The CDR3 sequence is CASSRRTGEGNTIYF. As DNA, the CDR3 is TGCGCCAGCAGCCGGAGGACAGGGGAAGGAAACACCATATATTTT.

The rearrangement links TRBV28 to TRBJ1-5, with D possibly matching TRBD1 (6 bases). The CDR3 covers 17 residues. CDR1 and CDR2 (germline): MDHEN, SYDVKM. V gave up 2 bases and J gave up 3 bases, with 17 bases separating them. CDR3 nucleotides: TGTGCCAGCAGTTTACCACTTCAAACAGGGAACAATCAGCCCCAGCATTTT. Encoded protein: CASSLPLQTGNNQPQHF.

The rearrangement joins TRBV6-5 to TRBJ2-7; 10 bases align to TRBD2. The CDR3 runs 14 residues. After removal of 4 bases from V and 6 bases from J, the junction contained 6 bases not matched to a gene. From germline, CDR1 is MNHEY and CDR2 SVGAGI. The DNA of the CDR3 is TGTGCCAGCAGTTCATCGCTAGCGGGAGTCGAGCAGTACTTC. Its protein is CASSSSLAGVEQYF.

The CDR3 region is CASSGVAGVRNEQFF. CDR3 nucleotides: TGCGCCAGCAGTGGGGTAGCGGGAGTCAGAAATGAGCAGTTCTTC. The chain recombines TRBV10-2 with TRBJ2-1; 9 bases align to TRBD2. This CDR3 region has 15 residues. Trimming removed 4 bases from V and 7 bases from J; junction bases left unmatched: 8. Germline V CDR1 and CDR2: WSHSY, SAAADI.

This clone was counted a single time. The rearrangement uses TRBV19 and TRBJ2-7, with TRBD1 as a possible D gene (5 bases). The germline V gene has CDR1 LNHDA and CDR2 SQIVND (reference sequence). V shed 3 bases and J shed 2 bases, with 14 bases lying between them. The CDR3 consists of 15 residues. The CDR3 region is CASSIGTGETYEQYF. CDR3 coding DNA: TGTGCCAGTAGTATCGGAACAGGAGAGACCTACGAGCAGTACTTC. Filled out from reference TRBV19 and TRBJ2-7, the complete variable domain reads DGGITQSPKYLFRKEGQNVTLSCEQNLNHDAMYWYRQDPGQGLRLIYYSQIVNDFQKGDIAEGYSVSREKKESFPLTVTSAQKNPTAFYLCASSIGTGETYEQYFGPGTRLTVT.

Comments on this clone: The sample holds other DNA sequences that translate to the same CDR3. The V gene is TRBV5-1, the J gene TRBJ2-2; tentatively, D is TRBD2 (6 bases). The CDR3 sequence is 15 residues long. The V and J ends lost 2 bases and 4 bases respectively, with 12 bases between them. CDR1 SGHRS and CDR2 YFSETQ come from the germline V gene. CDR3 sequence: CASSFSGGVTGELFF. CDR3 bases: TGCGCCAGCAGCTTTTCCGGGGGAGTCACCGGGGAGCTGTTTTTT.

The CDR3 DNA reads TGCGCCAGCAGCTTTAGCGGGACCAACACAGATACGCAGTATTTT. This encodes CASSFSGTNTDTQYF. This chain links TRBV4-1 with TRBJ2-3; 8 bases map to TRBD2. The V gene end was trimmed by 5 bases and the J gene end by 2 bases; junction bases not matched to a gene: 6. CDR3 length: 15 residues. The germline V gene has CDR1 MGHRA and CDR2 YSYEKL.

The chain links TRBV10-3 to TRBJ2-1; 13 nucleotides line up with TRBD2. CDR1 and CDR2 from the germline V gene are ENHRY and SYGVKD. The CDR3 runs to 15 residues. The junction had 5 bases not matched to a gene; V was cut back by 5 bases and J by 7 bases. CDR3 protein: CAISPGLAGINEQFF. CDR3 sequence (DNA): TGTGCCATCAGTCCGGGACTAGCGGGAATAAATGAGCAGTTCTTC.

The gene calls are TRBV7-8 and TRBJ2-7, with D maybe TRBD2 (5 bases). Trimming shortened V by 7 bases and J by 6 bases, and 16 bases separated the two germline ends. This CDR3 comprises 13 residues. Germline V lookup: CDR1 SGHVS, CDR2 FQNEAQ. The CDR3 here is CASNPGVASEQYF. DNA of the CDR3: TGTGCCAGCAATCCTGGAGTAGCGTCCGAGCAGTACTTC.

This clone showed up just a few times. The chain has TRBV5-4 and TRBJ1-2, with 8 bases lining up with TRBD1. V was pared by 2 bases and J by 2 bases, with 2 bases of the junction left unmatched. The CDR3 covers 14 residues. Per germline, CDR1 SGHNT and CDR2 YYREEE (reference sequence). The CDR3 is CASSFRTGNYGYTF. CDR3 bases: TGTGCCAGCAGCTTCCGGACAGGGAACTATGGCTACACCTTC.

Here the CDR3 reads CAWRPTSGRADTQYF. CDR3 nucleotides: TGTGCCTGGAGGCCGACTAGCGGGAGGGCAGATACGCAGTATTTT. The V gene is TRBV30, the J gene TRBJ2-3, with 14 bases that match TRBD2. Trimming removed 3 bases from V and 4 bases from J; junction bases left unmatched: 3. This CDR3 has 15 amino acids. Looked up from germline, CDR1 is GTSNPN and CDR2 is SVGIG (reference sequence).

V is TRBV15 and J is TRBJ2-1; 7 bases match TRBD1. V lost 7 bases to trimming and J lost 8 bases; unmatched junction nucleotides: 2. The CDR3 sequence is 11 residues long. CDR1 and CDR2 from the germline V gene are LNHNV and YYDKDF (reference sequence). The CDR3 region has the DNA TGTGCCACCAAGGGGGCCCATGAGCAGTTCTTC. Protein: CATKGAHEQFF.

This clone was seen many times. V is TRBV10-1 and J is TRBJ2-2, with 8 bases aligning to TRBD1. Trimming took 4 bases from V and 7 from J; bases not matched to a gene: 5. Looked up from germline, CDR1 is WNHNN and CDR2 is SYGVQD (reference sequence). The length of the CDR3 is 14 residues. The CDR3 loop is CASSAQGANGELFF. In nucleotides, the CDR3 is TGCGCCAGCAGTGCGCAGGGGGCCAACGGGGAGCTGTTTTTT.

The J gene is TRBJ2-1, the V gene TRBV7-9; 10 nucleotides line up with TRBD2. The junction had 6 bases not matched to a gene; V was cut back by 8 bases and J by 5 bases. From germline, CDR1 is SEHNR and CDR2 FQNEAQ (reference sequence). This CDR3 region has 14 residues. The DNA for the CDR3 is TGTGCCAGCTCCGGACTAGCGGAAAACAATGAGCAGTTCTTC. Encoded protein: CASSGLAENNEQFF.

The chain combines TRBV19 with TRBJ2-2; 7 nucleotides match TRBD1. Germline CDR1 is LNHDA and CDR2 is SQIVND (reference sequence). Unmatched junction bases numbered 3, after V lost 3 bases and J lost 2 bases. This CDR3 contains 15 residues. DNA of the CDR3: TGTGCCAGTAGTATTAACAGGGGAAACACCGGGGAGCTGTTTTTT. It is translated as CASSINRGNTGELFF. Filled out from reference TRBV19 and TRBJ2-2, the complete variable domain reads DGGITQSPKYLFRKEGQNVTLSCEQNLNHDAMYWYRQDPGQGLRLIYYSQIVNDFQKGDIAEGYSVSREKKESFPLTVTSAQKNPTAFYLCASSINRGNTGELFFGEGSRLTVL.

In this sample, this clone turned up once. This chain links TRBV27 with TRBJ2-7; D not resolved. CDR3 length equals 13 residues. Germline CDR1 reads MNHEY; CDR2 reads SMNVEV (reference sequence). Trimming stripped 2 bases from V and 0 bases from J, with 5 bases between. The CDR3: CASSLRASYEQYF. DNA for the CDR3: TGTGCCAGCAGTTTAAGAGCCTCCTACGAGCAGTACTTC.

There are a few counts of this clone. The chain links TRBV6-1 to TRBJ2-3; the D is unclear. In germline, CDR1 is MNHNS, CDR2 SASEGT. V lost 4 bases, J lost 2 bases, and 10 bases lay in between. The CDR3 sequence is 14 residues long. In DNA form, the CDR3 reads TGTGCCAGCAGTGGCGGACCAAACACAGATACGCAGTATTTT. As protein: CASSGGPNTDTQYF.